This TCR beta chain derives from a study of Graves' ophthalmopathy and Graves' hyperthyroidism (dated by TCRdb to between 2018 and 2020). Regarding the research as a whole: Peripheral blood samples were taken at the time of initial diagnosis, before any treatment was given. In total, some 140 blood samples were TCR-sequenced: fewer than 50 ophthalmopathy, 75 hyperthyroidism and around 17 hyperthyroidism-to-ophthalmopathy patients. In five or six hyperthyroidism patients, T-cell repertoires of thyroid tissue and blood were compared. Following sampling, methimazole starting at 30 mg daily was administered to hyperthyroidism patients, and high-dose intravenous methylprednisolone was administered to ophthalmopathy patients. For independent validation, a separate cohort was made up of around 19 hyperthyroidism patients plus 17 patients who later progressed from hyperthyroidism to ophthalmopathy. To explore V-J signatures that separate ophthalmopathy from hyperthyroidism, a discovery set of 95 to 100 patients was enrolled, consisting of about 45 with ophthalmopathy and under 65 with stable hyperthyroidism. TCR beta repertoire signatures were used to distinguish Graves' ophthalmopathy from Graves' hyperthyroidism and to predict progression to ophthalmopathy.

Ophthalmopathy patients were characterized by moderately to severely active disease, a Clinical Activity Score of at least 3, a NOSPECS grade of at least 4, and a disease duration under 3 months. Anyone with other autoimmune diseases, uncontrolled infections, pregnancy or lactation was excluded from the study. Clinical symptoms, serum thyroxine, TRAb, thyroid ultrasound and orbital computed tomography were used for diagnosis. Ficoll-Paque density gradient centrifugation was used to isolate PBMCs from about 10 ml of fresh peripheral blood. Total RNA was extracted with Trizol reagent and quality-checked on an Agilent 2100 Bioanalyzer. For repertoire sequencing, the TCR beta CDR3 regions were amplified from RNA transcripts. HTBI primers and the Qiagen OneStep RT-PCR kit were used in a first-round RT-PCR, which was followed by a second-round multiplex PCR, size selection and purification. Sequencing of the libraries was carried out on an Illumina HiSeq2000 in paired-end mode with 100 bp reads. As for the original processing: SOAPnuke was used for read processing, and reads with adapters, uncalled bases, a mean Phred below 15, or no exact constant-primer or identifier match were discarded. COPE v1.2.5 was used to merge the high-quality paired reads. Each unique nucleotide sequence was defined as a clonotype, and clonotypes were aligned to IMGT TRB V, D and J references with MiTCR v1.1. Only V-J combinations with frequency above 0.0001 were analysed, covering approximately 99% of repertoires. A TCR clonal expansion and chaos score per V-J combination was defined as the ratio of F50 clonal expansion to chaos observed in the TCRdist matrix. Welch's t-statistics and random forest were used to reduce the features to approximately 13 V-J combinations, which were then used as input to a naive Bayes classifier. The Morisita-Horn index was used to measure how similar the thyroid and blood repertoires were. Clones were called with MiXCR by TCRdb after fastp trimmed the public reads at Q25, and only in-frame beta chains were retained. All rows with the same CDR3 protein become a single entry with the most common DNA and genes. The V and J calls follow TCRdb's processing rather than the paper's. Present in this sample are around 600,000 distinct CDR3 sequences, 35% to 50% of which were seen just once. Together, the top ten hold 3.3% of the sample.

A word on this clonotype: What antigen it recognizes has not been identified. No quality values exist for individual bases; no much larger clone is one base distant.

The full study reports these points: Sample size was not predetermined statistically, and investigators were not blinded to group allocation. In validation, the model predicted ophthalmopathy progression with roughly 68% sensitivity and 72.22% specificity; about a dozen predicted patients were CT-confirmed with GO in a median of around 6 months. Ophthalmopathy was separated from stable hyperthyroidism by the 13-signature model with 85% to 90% sensitivity and 81% to 84% specificity in cross-validation and with 80%/75% in the test set. Most of the expanded thyroid clonotypes with a frequency above 0.001 were also detected in blood, and it was suggested that the thyroid immune response may be reflected by blood repertoires.

There are 15 amino acids in the CDR3, from cysteine to phenylalanine inclusive. Only CDR3 DNA is held: 45 bases, read in frame from base 1. The V end loses 4 bases and the J end loses 0 bases, and a stretch of 12 bases separates them. The CDR1 and CDR2 encoded by the germline V gene are MGHDK and SYGVNS. This sequence originates from an adult man with Graves' ophthalmopathy. The V and J genes are TRBV25-1 and TRBJ2-5; too little of a D gene remains to name it. Source material: peripheral blood. The CDR3 loop reads CASSVADEYQETQYF. At the DNA level, the sequence is TGTGCCAGCAGTGTGGCGGATGAGTACCAAGAGACCCAGTACTTC.